The rows below give T cell receptor beta chains drawn from one sample of a study of cytomegalovirus exposure and HLA in healthy donors. Measured with immunoSEQ multiplex PCR; TCRdb has only the in-frame clones, and not every one. The table includes 150,000 to 200,000 clones, approximately 81% detected once. The source material was PBMCs. All receptors derive from a man aged 50-59 years in good health and CMV-seropositive. Both conserved end residues are part of each CDR3. The D gene is left open where the match is weak. Some rows mark clone size as missing; the rest say once, few, many or name a class of expanded clone.

V gene	J gene	D gene	clone size	CDR3 protein	CDR3 DNA
TRBV7-2	TRBJ1-5	NA	NA	CASSSPGQPQHF	TGTGCCAGCAGCTCGCCGGGGCAGCCCCAGCATTTT
TRBV11-1	TRBJ2-5	NA	few	CASRPVRGETQYF	TGTGCCAGCAGACCGGTCAGGGGAGAGACCCAGTACTTC
TRBV28	TRBJ2-5	NA	NA	CASSWSETQYF	TGTGCCAGCAGTTGGAGCGAGACCCAGTACTTC
TRBV10-3	TRBJ1-2	NA	NA	CAISPEGFGYTF	TGTGCCATCAGTCCAGAGGGTTTTGGCTACACCTTC
TRBV28	TRBJ1-4	NA	NA	CASRREKLFF	TGTGCCAGCCGGAGAGAAAAACTGTTTTTT
TRBV28	TRBJ2-7	TRBD2	NA	CASSFGTGGLEQYF	TGTGCCAGCAGTTTCGGCACGGGAGGTCTCGAGCAGTACTTC
TRBV30	TRBJ2-1	TRBD1	NA	CAWRRSQGTEQFF	TGTGCCTGGAGACGGTCACAGGGGACTGAGCAGTTCTTC
TRBV10-3	TRBJ1-5	TRBD1	NA	CAISKTGGNQPQHF	TGTGCCATCAGTAAAACAGGGGGCAATCAGCCCCAGCATTTT
TRBV11-2	TRBJ2-1	TRBD2	NA	CASSLAFGGGSYNEQFF	TGTGCCAGCAGCCTCGCTTTCGGCGGGGGGTCCTACAATGAGCAGTTCTTC
TRBV27	TRBJ2-3	TRBD2	few	CASSWGTSGGGTQYF	TGTGCCAGCAGTTGGGGGACTAGCGGAGGGGGTACGCAGTATTTT
TRBV6-5	TRBJ2-7	TRBD1	NA	CASSYTGTGHYEQYF	TGTGCCAGCAGTTACACCGGGACAGGGCACTACGAGCAGTACTTC
TRBV7-7	TRBJ2-6	TRBD1	NA	CATGTGGVVGANVLTF	TGTGCTACCGGGACAGGGGGAGTCGTGGGGGCCAACGTCCTGACTTTC
TRBV4-1	TRBJ2-7	NA	NA	CASSHEDTGISSYEQYF	TGCGCCAGCAGCCACGAAGATACAGGAATTAGCTCCTACGAGCAGTACTTC
TRBV2	TRBJ2-1	TRBD1	NA	CASREQGARDNEQFF	TGTGCCAGCAGGGAACAGGGGGCAAGAGACAATGAGCAGTTCTTC
TRBV29-1	TRBJ2-7	TRBD1	NA	CSVEGQGARNEQYF	TGCAGCGTTGAGGGACAGGGGGCGCGCAACGAGCAGTACTTC
TRBV9	TRBJ2-7	TRBD1	NA	CASSVAPTGQGYEQYF	TGTGCCAGCAGCGTAGCCCCCACGGGACAGGGATACGAGCAGTACTTC
TRBV6-5	TRBJ2-2	TRBD2	once	CASSSLAGVGELFF	TGTGCCAGCAGTTCCCTAGCGGGAGTCGGGGAGCTGTTTTTT
TRBV2	TRBJ2-7	TRBD1	NA	CARIPGQGWYEQYF	TGTGCCAGAATACCGGGACAGGGGTGGTACGAGCAGTACTTC
TRBV11-3	TRBJ2-7	NA	NA	CASSLTVDYEQYF	TGTGCCAGCAGCTTAACCGTAGACTACGAGCAGTACTTC
TRBV18	TRBJ1-2	TRBD1	NA	CASSPDRVGGYTF	TGTGCCAGCTCACCCGACAGGGTGGGCGGCTACACCTTC
TRBV7-7	TRBJ2-3	TRBD1	NA	CASSSKGAGDTQYF	TGTGCTAGCAGCTCTAAGGGGGCTGGGGATACGCAGTATTTT
TRBV9	TRBJ2-5	TRBD2	NA	CASSVAGVTETQYF	TGTGCCAGCAGCGTGGCGGGAGTTACAGAGACCCAGTACTTC
TRBV28	TRBJ2-7	NA	NA	CASRKTTGSSYEQYF	TGTGCCAGCAGGAAGACGACAGGTAGCTCCTACGAGCAGTACTTC
TRBV6-5	TRBJ1-6	TRBD1	NA	CASSYSGQISSPLHF	TGTGCCAGTAGTTACTCGGGACAGATCAGTTCACCCCTCCACTTT
TRBV5-1	TRBJ1-1	NA	NA	CASSPGIGRTEAFF	TGCGCCAGCAGCCCGGGAATTGGGCGCACTGAAGCTTTCTTT
TRBV10-3	TRBJ2-7	TRBD1	few	CAISTGPNYEQYF	TGTGCCATATCGACAGGGCCGAACTACGAGCAGTACTTC
TRBV28	TRBJ1-5	NA	NA	CASSFPTGFQPQHF	TGTGCCAGCAGTTTTCCAACAGGGTTTCAGCCCCAGCATTTT
TRBV4-3	TRBJ1-4	NA	NA	CASSQAVGEDEKLFF	TGCGCCAGCAGCCAAGCCGTAGGGGAAGATGAAAAACTGTTTTTT
TRBV5-1	TRBJ1-3	NA	NA	CASSLTGPGNTIYF	TGCGCCAGCAGCTTGACAGGGCCTGGAAACACCATATATTTT
TRBV5-1	TRBJ2-1	TRBD1	NA	CASSLGGTGYNEQFF	TGCGCCAGCAGCTTGGGAGGGACAGGGTACAATGAGCAGTTCTTC
TRBV11-3	TRBJ2-1	NA	NA	CASSLGGTMSYNEQFF	TGTGCCAGCAGCTTAGGAGGGACAATGTCCTACAATGAGCAGTTCTTC
TRBV9	TRBJ2-7	NA	once	CASSLGRREQYF	TGTGCCAGCAGCCTGGGGCGACGAGAGCAGTACTTC
TRBV10-1	TRBJ1-5	NA	NA	CASSGKKGDNQPQHF	TGCGCCAGCAGTGGTAAGAAAGGGGACAATCAGCCCCAGCATTTT
TRBV30	TRBJ1-2	NA	once	CAWKDSNYGYTF	TGTGCCTGGAAAGACAGCAACTATGGCTACACCTTC
TRBV6-5	TRBJ1-1	NA	NA	CASSPRGSGNTEAFF	TGTGCCAGCAGCCCAAGGGGGTCGGGGAACACTGAAGCTTTCTTT
TRBV5-1	TRBJ1-1	NA	few	CASSLLRGGNTEAFF	TGCGCCAGCAGCCTGTTGAGGGGGGGGAACACTGAAGCTTTCTTT
TRBV4-1	TRBJ1-1	NA	NA	CASSQDPGGGRTEAFF	TGCGCCAGCAGCCAAGATCCTGGGGGGGGGCGCACTGAAGCTTTCTTT
TRBV5-1	TRBJ1-1	NA	once	CASRQSQPGTEAFF	TGCGCCAGCAGGCAATCTCAACCGGGAACTGAAGCTTTCTTT
TRBV5-1	TRBJ2-1	NA	NA	CASSLVVQGGYNEQFF	TGCGCCAGCAGCTTGGTCGTTCAGGGAGGTTACAATGAGCAGTTCTTC
TRBV27	TRBJ1-2	NA	NA	CASSWKGDSGYTF	TGTGCCAGCAGTTGGAAAGGGGATTCTGGCTACACCTTC
TRBV28	TRBJ1-6	TRBD1	NA	CASSRDRGSPLHF	TGTGCCAGCAGCCGGGACAGAGGGTCACCCCTCCACTTT
TRBV5-1	TRBJ1-1	NA	few	CASSLAQIPNTEAFF	TGCGCCAGCAGCTTGGCTCAGATCCCGAACACTGAAGCTTTCTTT
TRBV15	TRBJ1-5	TRBD1	NA	CATSRAQRAGTGVYSNQPQHF	TGTGCCACCAGCAGAGCTCAACGAGCGGGGACAGGGGTGTATAGCAATCAGCCCCAGCATTTT
TRBV5-1	TRBJ2-7	TRBD2	NA	CASSRTSGSYEQYF	TGCGCCAGCAGCAGGACTAGCGGTTCCTACGAGCAGTACTTC
TRBV7-4	TRBJ1-3	NA	NA	CASSLTGFDSGNTIYF	TGTGCCAGCAGCTTAACAGGGTTCGACTCTGGAAACACCATATATTTT
TRBV2	TRBJ2-1	TRBD1	NA	CASSITGQGLGEQFF	TGTGCCAGCAGTATTACGGGACAGGGGCTGGGTGAGCAGTTCTTC
TRBV2	TRBJ2-5	NA	NA	CASRQGGETQYF	TGTGCCAGCAGACAGGGTGGGGAGACCCAGTACTTC